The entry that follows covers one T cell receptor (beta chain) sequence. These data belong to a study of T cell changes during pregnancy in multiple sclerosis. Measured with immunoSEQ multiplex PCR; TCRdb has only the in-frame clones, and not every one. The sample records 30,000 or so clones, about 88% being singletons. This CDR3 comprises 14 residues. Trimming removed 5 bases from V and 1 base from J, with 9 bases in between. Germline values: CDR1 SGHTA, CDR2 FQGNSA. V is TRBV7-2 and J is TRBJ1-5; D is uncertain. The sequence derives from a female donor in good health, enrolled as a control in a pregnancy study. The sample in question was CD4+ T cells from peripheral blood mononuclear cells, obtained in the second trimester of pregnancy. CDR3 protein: CASSRGQSNQPQHF. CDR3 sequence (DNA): TGTGCCAGCAGCCGAGGTCAAAGCAATCAGCCCCAGCATTTT.